This T cell receptor (beta chain) was observed in a study of chemoradiotherapy in HPV16-positive cancers. Study-wide background: Candidate HPV-specific T-cell clones and common TCR motifs came from functional assays in a couple of HPV16-positive patients. Study-level results: Non-HPV-specific T cells did not expand in tumors during treatment, whereas candidate HPV-specific clones and E7-related motifs did.

CDR1 and CDR2 (germline): MNHEY, SVGAGI. The V and J ends lost 2 bases and 2 bases respectively, with 9 bases between them. This CDR3 spans 14 amino acids. In the case of this clone: Its matching antigen is unknown.

Produced via immunoSEQ multiplex PCR; TCRdb's table is partial and in-frame only. The sample contains about 24,000 clones, less than 95% of which appear only once. The J gene is TRBJ1-2, the V gene TRBV6-5; possibly TRBD1 for D (5 bases). Sampling was done from a patient who underwent chemoradiotherapy. This TCR came from a human donor with HPV-associated anogenital cancer. The CDR3 is CASSYRDGNYGYTF. The DNA of the CDR3 is TGTGCCAGCAGTTACAGGGACGGGAACTATGGCTACACCTTC.